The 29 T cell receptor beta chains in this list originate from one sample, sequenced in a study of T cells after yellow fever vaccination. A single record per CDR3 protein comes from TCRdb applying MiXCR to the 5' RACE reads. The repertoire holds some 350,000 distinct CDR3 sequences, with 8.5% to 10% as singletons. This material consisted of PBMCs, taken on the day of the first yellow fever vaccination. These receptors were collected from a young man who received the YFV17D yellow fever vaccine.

CDR3 region: CASSQGRGLSYEQYF. As DNA, the CDR3 is TGTGCCAGCAGTCAAGGGCGCGGTCTCTCCTACGAGCAGTACTTC. The V gene is TRBV27, the J gene TRBJ2-7; no clear D gene. Trimming pared 5 bases from V and 0 bases from J, leaving 14 bases between. Germline assignment: CDR1 MNHEY and CDR2 SMNVEV (reference sequence). CDR3 length: 15 amino acids.

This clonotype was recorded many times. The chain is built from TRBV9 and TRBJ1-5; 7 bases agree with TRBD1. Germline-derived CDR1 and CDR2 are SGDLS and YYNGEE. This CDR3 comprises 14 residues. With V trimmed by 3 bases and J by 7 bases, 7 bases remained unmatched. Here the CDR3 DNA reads TGTGCCAGCAGCGAGACAGGGTCCCTCCAGCCCCAGCATTTT. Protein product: CASSETGSLQPQHF.

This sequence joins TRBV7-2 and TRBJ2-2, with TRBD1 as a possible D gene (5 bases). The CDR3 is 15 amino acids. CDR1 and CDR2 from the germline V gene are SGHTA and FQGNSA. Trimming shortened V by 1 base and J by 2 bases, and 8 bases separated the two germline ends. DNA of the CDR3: TGTGCCAGCAGCTTAGGGGGCAGAAACACCGGGGAGCTGTTTTTT. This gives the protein CASSLGGRNTGELFF.

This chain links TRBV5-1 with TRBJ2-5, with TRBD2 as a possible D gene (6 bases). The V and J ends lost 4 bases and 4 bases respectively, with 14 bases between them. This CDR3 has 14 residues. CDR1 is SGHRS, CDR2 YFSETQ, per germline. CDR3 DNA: TGCGCCAGCAGCGGAGGGCCTAGCAGAGAGACCCAGTACTTC. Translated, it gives CASSGGPSRETQYF. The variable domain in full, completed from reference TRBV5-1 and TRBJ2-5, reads KAGVTQTPRYLIKTRGQQVTLSCSPISGHRSVSWYQQTPGQGLQFLFEYFSETQRNKGNFPGRFSGRQFSNSRSEMNVSTLELGDSALYLCASSGGPSRETQYFGPGTRLLVL.

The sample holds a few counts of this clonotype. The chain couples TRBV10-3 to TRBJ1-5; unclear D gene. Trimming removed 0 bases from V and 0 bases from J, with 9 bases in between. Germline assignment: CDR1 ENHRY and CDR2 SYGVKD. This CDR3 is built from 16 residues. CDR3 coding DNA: TGTGCCATCAGTGAGTCTGGACTCCATAGCAATCAGCCCCAGCATTTT. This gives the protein CAISESGLHSNQPQHF.

The CDR3 DNA follows: TGTGCCAGCAGTTTCCAGGGGTTAAGCTCCTACGAGCAGTACTTC. Encoded protein: CASSFQGLSSYEQYF. This rearrangement joins TRBV12-3 or TRBV12-4 to TRBJ2-7; D is possibly TRBD1 (6 bases). The CDR3 spans 15 residues. The ends were cut back, 3 bases at V and 0 bases at J, with 12 bases in the middle.

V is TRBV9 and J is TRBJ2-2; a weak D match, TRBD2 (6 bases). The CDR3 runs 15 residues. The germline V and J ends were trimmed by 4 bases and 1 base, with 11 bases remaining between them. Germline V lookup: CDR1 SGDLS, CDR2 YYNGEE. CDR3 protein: CASSSWGENTGELFF. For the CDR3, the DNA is TGTGCCAGCAGCTCATGGGGGGAGAACACCGGGGAGCTGTTTTTT.

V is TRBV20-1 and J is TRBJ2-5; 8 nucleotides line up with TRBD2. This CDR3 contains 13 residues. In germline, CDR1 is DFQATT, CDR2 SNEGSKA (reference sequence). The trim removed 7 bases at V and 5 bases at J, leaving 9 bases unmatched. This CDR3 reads CSVTGLVVETQYF. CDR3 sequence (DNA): TGCAGTGTTACGGGACTAGTTGTCGAGACCCAGTACTTC.

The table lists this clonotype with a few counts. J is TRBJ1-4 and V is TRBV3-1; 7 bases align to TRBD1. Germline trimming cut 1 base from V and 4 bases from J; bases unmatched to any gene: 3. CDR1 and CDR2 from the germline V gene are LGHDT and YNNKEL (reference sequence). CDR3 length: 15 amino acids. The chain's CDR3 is CASSQGTGGNEKLFF. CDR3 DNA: TGTGCCAGCAGCCAAGGGACAGGTGGTAATGAAAAACTGTTTTTT.

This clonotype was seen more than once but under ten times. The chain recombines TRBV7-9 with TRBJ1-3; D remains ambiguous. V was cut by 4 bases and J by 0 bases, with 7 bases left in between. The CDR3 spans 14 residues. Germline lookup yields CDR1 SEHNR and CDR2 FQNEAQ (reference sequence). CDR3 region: CASSSLSSGNTIYF. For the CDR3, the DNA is TGTGCCAGCAGCTCCCTTTCCTCTGGAAACACCATATATTTT.

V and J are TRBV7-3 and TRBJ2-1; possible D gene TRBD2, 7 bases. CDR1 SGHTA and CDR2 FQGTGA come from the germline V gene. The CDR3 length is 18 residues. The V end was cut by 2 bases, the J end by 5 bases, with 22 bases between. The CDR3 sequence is CASSLGVGLGGANNEQFF. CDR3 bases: TGTGCCAGCAGCTTAGGAGTTGGTTTGGGGGGGGCTAACAATGAGCAGTTCTTC.

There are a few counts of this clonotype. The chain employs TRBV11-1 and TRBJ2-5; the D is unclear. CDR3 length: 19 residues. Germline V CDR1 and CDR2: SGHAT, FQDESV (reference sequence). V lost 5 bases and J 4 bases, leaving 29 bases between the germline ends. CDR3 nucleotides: TGTGCCAGCAGCACCCTGTGGCCTAGGGATCCCCAGTCAAGAGAGACCCAGTACTTC. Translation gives CASSTLWPRDPQSRETQYF. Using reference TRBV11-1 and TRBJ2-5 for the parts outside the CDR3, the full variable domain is EAEVAQSPRYKITEKSQAVAFWCDPISGHATLYWYRQILGQGPELLVQFQDESVVDDSQLPKDRFSAERLKGVDSTLKIQPAELGDSAMYLCASSTLWPRDPQSRETQYFGPGTRLLVL.

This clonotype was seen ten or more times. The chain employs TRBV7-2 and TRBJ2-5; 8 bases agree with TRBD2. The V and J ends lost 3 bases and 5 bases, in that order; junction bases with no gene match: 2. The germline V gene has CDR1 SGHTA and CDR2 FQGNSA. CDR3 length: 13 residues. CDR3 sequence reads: CASSLGTRETQYF. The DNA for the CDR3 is TGTGCCAGCAGCTTGGGGACTAGGGAGACCCAGTACTTC.

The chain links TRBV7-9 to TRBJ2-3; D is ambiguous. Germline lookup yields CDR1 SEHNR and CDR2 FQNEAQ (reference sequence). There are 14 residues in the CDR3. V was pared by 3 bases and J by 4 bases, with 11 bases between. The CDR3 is CASSLRLAADTQYF. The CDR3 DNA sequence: TGTGCCAGCAGCTTGAGGTTGGCCGCAGATACGCAGTATTTT.

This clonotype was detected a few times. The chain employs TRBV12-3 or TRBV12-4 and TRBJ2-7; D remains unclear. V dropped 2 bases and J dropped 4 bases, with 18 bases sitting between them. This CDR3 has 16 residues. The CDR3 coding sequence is TGTGCCAGCAGTTTAAGTTTCCTTACAGAGAAGTACGAGCAGTACTTC. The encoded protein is CASSLSFLTEKYEQYF.

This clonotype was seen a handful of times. This CDR3 reads CASSDTNWPGIGSDTQYF. CDR3 DNA sequence: TGCGCCAGCAGCGACACTAACTGGCCGGGTATAGGGTCAGATACGCAGTATTTT. The chain couples TRBV5-1 to TRBJ2-3, with D unclear. The CDR3 is made up of 18 amino acids. The germline V gene encodes CDR1 SGHRS and CDR2 YFSETQ. The V and J ends lost 4 bases and 4 bases respectively, with 25 bases between them.

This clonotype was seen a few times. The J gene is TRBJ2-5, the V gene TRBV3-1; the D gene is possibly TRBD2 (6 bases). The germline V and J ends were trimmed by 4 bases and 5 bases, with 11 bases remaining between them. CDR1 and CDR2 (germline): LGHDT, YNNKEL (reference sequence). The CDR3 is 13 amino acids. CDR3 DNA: TGTGCCAGCAGCCGGGACTCCCTGGAGACCCAGTACTTC. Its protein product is CASSRDSLETQYF.

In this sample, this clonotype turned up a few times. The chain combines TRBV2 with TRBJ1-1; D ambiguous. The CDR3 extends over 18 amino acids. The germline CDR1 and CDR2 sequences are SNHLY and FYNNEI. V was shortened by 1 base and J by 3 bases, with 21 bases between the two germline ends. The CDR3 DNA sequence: TGTGCCAGCAGTGAAGGGGTGGGCACCACCCGACGGGACACTGAAGCTTTCTTT. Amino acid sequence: CASSEGVGTTRRDTEAFF.

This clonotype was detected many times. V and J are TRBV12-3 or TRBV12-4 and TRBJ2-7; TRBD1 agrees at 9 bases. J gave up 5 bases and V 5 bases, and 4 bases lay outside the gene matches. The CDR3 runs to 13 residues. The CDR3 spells CASSKGTGHEQYF. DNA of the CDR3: TGTGCCAGCAGTAAGGGGACAGGGCACGAGCAGTACTTC.

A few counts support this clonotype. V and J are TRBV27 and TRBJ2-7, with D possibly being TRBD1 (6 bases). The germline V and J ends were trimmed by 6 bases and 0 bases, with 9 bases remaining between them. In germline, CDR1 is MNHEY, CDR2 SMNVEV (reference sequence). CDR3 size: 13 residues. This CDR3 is CASRDSLSYEQYF. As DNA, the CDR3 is TGTGCCAGCAGGGACAGTCTCTCCTACGAGCAGTACTTC.

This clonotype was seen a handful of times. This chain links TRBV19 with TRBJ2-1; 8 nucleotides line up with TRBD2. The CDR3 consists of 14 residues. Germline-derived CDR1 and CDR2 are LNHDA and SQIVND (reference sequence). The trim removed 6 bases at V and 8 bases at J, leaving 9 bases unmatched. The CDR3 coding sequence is TGTGCCAGTAGGGCCCGGGGGGGCCGGGATGAGCAGTTCTTC. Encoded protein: CASRARGGRDEQFF. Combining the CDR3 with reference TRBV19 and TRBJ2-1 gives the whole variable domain DGGITQSPKYLFRKEGQNVTLSCEQNLNHDAMYWYRQDPGQGLRLIYYSQIVNDFQKGDIAEGYSVSREKKESFPLTVTSAQKNPTAFYLCASRARGGRDEQFFGPGTRLTVL.

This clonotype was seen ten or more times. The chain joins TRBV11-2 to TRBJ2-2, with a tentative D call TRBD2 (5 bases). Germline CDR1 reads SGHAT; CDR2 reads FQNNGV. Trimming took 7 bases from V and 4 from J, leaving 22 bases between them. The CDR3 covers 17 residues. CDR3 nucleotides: TGTGCCAGCACTCCTTACCCTCCCGCGGAGGCCACCGGGGAGCTGTTTTTT. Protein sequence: CASTPYPPAEATGELFF. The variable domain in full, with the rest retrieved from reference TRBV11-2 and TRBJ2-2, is EAGVAQSPRYKIIEKRQSVAFWCNPISGHATLYWYQQILGQGPKLLIQFQNNGVVDDSQLPKDRFSAERLKGVDSTLKIQPAKLEDSAVYLCASTPYPPAEATGELFFGEGSRLTVL.

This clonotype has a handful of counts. CDR3 residues: CASSQDVRPYNSPLHF. As DNA, the CDR3 is TGCGCCAGCAGCCAAGATGTCAGGCCCTATAATTCACCCCTCCACTTT. This sequence joins TRBV4-3 and TRBJ1-6, with D hard to call. Trimming took off 0 bases at V and 2 bases at J, with 8 bases between the two ends. This CDR3 region has 16 residues. The germline CDR1 and CDR2 sequences are LGHNA and YSLEER.

The CDR3 protein is CASSLEFSYEQYV. CDR3 sequence (DNA): TGTGCCAGCAGCTTAGAATTCTCCTACGAGCAGTACGTC. This rearrangement joins TRBV11-2 to TRBJ2-7, with D unresolved. The germline CDR1 and CDR2 sequences are SGHAT and FQNNGV. The V gene lost 0 bases and the J gene lost 0 bases, with 3 bases spanning the gap. The CDR3 length is 13 residues.

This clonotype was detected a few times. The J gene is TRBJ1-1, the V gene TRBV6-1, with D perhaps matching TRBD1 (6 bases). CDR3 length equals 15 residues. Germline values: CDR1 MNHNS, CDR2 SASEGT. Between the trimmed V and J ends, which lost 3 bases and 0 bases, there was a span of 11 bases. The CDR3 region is CASSDPGHMNTEAFF. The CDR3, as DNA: TGTGCCAGCAGTGACCCGGGACACATGAACACTGAAGCTTTCTTT.

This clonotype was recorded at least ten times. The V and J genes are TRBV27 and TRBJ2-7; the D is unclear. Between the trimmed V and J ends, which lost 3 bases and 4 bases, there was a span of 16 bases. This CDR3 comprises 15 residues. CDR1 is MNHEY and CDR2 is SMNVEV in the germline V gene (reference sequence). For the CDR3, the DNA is TGTGCCAGCAGTTTTTTGGGCCAGCAAGGATACGAGCAGTACGTC. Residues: CASSFLGQQGYEQYV.

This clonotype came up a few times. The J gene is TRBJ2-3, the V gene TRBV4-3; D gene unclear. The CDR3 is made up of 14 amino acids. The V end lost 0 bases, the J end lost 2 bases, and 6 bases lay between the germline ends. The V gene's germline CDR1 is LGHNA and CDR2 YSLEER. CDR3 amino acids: CASSQERLTDTQYF. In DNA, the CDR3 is TGCGCCAGCAGCCAAGAAAGGCTCACAGATACGCAGTATTTT.

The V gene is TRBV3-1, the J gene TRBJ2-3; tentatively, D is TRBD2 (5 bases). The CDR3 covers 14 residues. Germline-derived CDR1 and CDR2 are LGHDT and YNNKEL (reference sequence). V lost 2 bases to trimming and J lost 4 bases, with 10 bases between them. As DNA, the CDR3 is TGTGCCAGCAGCCAAAGAGGGTACGCAGATACGCAGTATTTT. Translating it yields CASSQRGYADTQYF.

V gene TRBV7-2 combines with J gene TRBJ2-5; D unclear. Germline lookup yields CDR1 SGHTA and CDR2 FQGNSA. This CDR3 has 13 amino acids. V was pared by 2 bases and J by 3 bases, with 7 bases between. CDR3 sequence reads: CASSLSWEETQYF. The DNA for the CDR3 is TGTGCCAGCAGCTTAAGTTGGGAAGAGACCCAGTACTTC.